Sequencing of this TCR beta chain was carried out in a study of T-cell memory formation after mild COVID-19. Study information: Across donors, TCR clusters were largely donor specific.

This clonotype was recorded many times. Antigen specificity is unknown. V lost 4 bases to trimming and J lost 2 bases, with 1 base between them. The CDR3 runs to 11 residues. A 5'RACE reaction primed in the constant segment made cDNA libraries of TCR alpha and TCR beta, and these carried sample barcodes and UMIs. TCRdb itself ran the 5' RACE reads through MiXCR, one entry per CDR3 protein. The table shows some 120,000 distinct CDR3 sequences, with approximately 5.9% occurring only once. Study-wide points: Clones contracting day 15 to 85 were balanced CD4/CD8; later expanders leaned CD4+.

This receptor was taken from an adult woman who had mild COVID-19 (a few samples of this study predate the infection). Cell type and time point are not known. Source material: PBMCs or a T cell subset sorted from them (not recorded which). This sequence joins TRBV12-3 or TRBV12-4 and TRBJ2-3, with unresolved D. CDR3 DNA sequence: TGTGCCAGCAGTTACACAGATACGCAGTATTTT. Protein: CASSYTDTQYF.